These 30 T cell receptor beta chains came from one sample sequenced in a study of blood T cell repertoires in COVID-19. Repertoires were generated with immunoSEQ multiplex PCR, while TCRdb's copy carries only in-frame clones and drops some. The sample consists of 350,000 to 400,000 clones, 85% to 90% of them appearing once. The sample comprised PBMCs or T cells enriched from blood (not recorded which). The receptor set was obtained from a man aged 18 to 30 who had recovered from COVID-19.

The chain links TRBV7-2 to TRBJ2-7; 9 bases are a match to TRBD1. CDR3 size: 16 residues. V gave up 1 base and J gave up 5 bases; unmatched junction bases: 9. The germline CDR1 and CDR2 sequences are SGHTA and FQGNSA. CDR3 nucleotides: TGTGCCAGCAGCTTAGATGGACAGGGGAATTTGGACGAGCAGTACTTC. Translating it yields CASSLDGQGNLDEQYF.

The chain combines TRBV5-1 with TRBJ2-3; D might be TRBD2 (5 bases). CDR3 length equals 13 residues. Per the germline V gene, CDR1 is SGHRS and CDR2 is YFSETQ. V was pared by 4 bases and J by 11 bases, with 17 bases between. In DNA, the CDR3 is TGCGCCAGCAGCGCAAATGGGGAGACTGGGCAGTATTTT. Its protein is CASSANGETGQYF.

This rearrangement joins TRBV12-5 to TRBJ2-1, with TRBD2 matching over 13 bases. J was trimmed by 4 bases and V by 5 bases; bases with no gene match: 14. This CDR3 has 19 residues. Germline V gene lookup returns CDR1 LGHNT and CDR2 FRNRAP. The CDR3 spells CASGQGTSGTRRGYNEQFF. DNA for the CDR3: TGTGCTAGTGGTCAAGGGACTAGCGGGACCCGCCGAGGGTACAATGAGCAGTTCTTC.

The rearrangement uses TRBV5-4 and TRBJ1-1; maybe TRBD1 (6 bases). The CDR3 extends over 18 amino acids. Germline V CDR1 and CDR2: SGHNT, YYREEE (reference sequence). Trimming removed 4 bases at V and 2 bases at J, with 24 bases between. The CDR3 loop reads CASSPKWGGPSSNTEAFF. CDR3 DNA: TGTGCCAGCAGCCCTAAATGGGGGGGCCCATCTTCAAACACTGAAGCTTTCTTT.

CDR3 sequence reads: CAWSRTANTEAFF. The CDR3 nucleotides are TGTGCCTGGAGTAGGACAGCGAACACTGAAGCTTTCTTT. This chain links TRBV30 with TRBJ1-1; D possibly corresponds to TRBD1 (6 bases). Trimming shortened V by 2 bases and J by 1 base, and 8 bases separated the two germline ends. Per germline, CDR1 GTSNPN and CDR2 SVGIG (reference sequence). There are 13 residues in the CDR3.

The V call is TRBV27, the J call TRBJ2-7; D may be TRBD2 (5 bases). Germline CDR1 is MNHEY and CDR2 is SMNVEV (reference sequence). Trimming pared 5 bases from V and 4 bases from J, leaving 12 bases between. This CDR3 is 13 amino acids long. CDR3 in amino acids: CASSPTRGYEQYF. The CDR3 bases are TGTGCCAGCAGTCCCACTAGAGGGTACGAGCAGTACTTC.

V gene TRBV18 combines with J gene TRBJ1-1; no firm D call. Trimming pared 3 bases from V and 0 bases from J, leaving 11 bases between. The CDR3 is 15 amino acids. The germline gives CDR1 KGHSH, CDR2 LQKENI. The CDR3 nucleotides are TGTGCCAGCTCACCGCTAGGGAGTATGAACACTGAAGCTTTCTTT. Translated, it gives CASSPLGSMNTEAFF. Based on the CDR3 plus reference TRBV18 and TRBJ1-1, the full variable domain is NAGVMQNPRHLVRRRGQEARLRCSPMKGHSHVYWYRQLPEEGLKFMVYLQKENIIDESGMPKERFSAEFPKEGPSILRIQQVVRGDSAAYFCASSPLGSMNTEAFFGQGTRLTVV.

J is TRBJ1-5 and V is TRBV28; tentative D call: TRBD1 (6 bases). Looked up from germline, CDR1 is MDHEN and CDR2 is SYDVKM. Trimming cost V 7 bases and J 7 bases, with 17 bases left between them. CDR3 length: 14 amino acids. The CDR3 here is CASTLGSRGQPQHF. The DNA of the CDR3 is TGTGCCAGCACACTAGGATCAAGGGGGCAGCCCCAGCATTTT.

J is TRBJ1-1 and V is TRBV7-8; tentative D call: TRBD1 (5 bases). V was clipped by 6 bases and J by 0 bases, with 11 bases between them. This CDR3 comprises 14 residues. Germline CDR1 SGHVS, CDR2 FQNEAQ. CDR3 sequence: CASSPGILNTEAFF. The CDR3 region has the DNA TGTGCCAGCAGTCCAGGGATTTTGAACACTGAAGCTTTCTTT.

The chain is built from TRBV12-3 or TRBV12-4 and TRBJ2-1; weak D call: TRBD1 (6 bases). Trimming took 7 bases from V and 4 from J, leaving 11 bases between them. The CDR3 length is 13 residues. CDR3 sequence reads: CASNPGAYNEQFF. Here the CDR3 DNA reads TGTGCCAGCAACCCAGGGGCTTACAATGAGCAGTTCTTC.

The chain employs TRBV7-8 and TRBJ2-3; 10 nucleotides match TRBD1. The CDR3 totals 14 residues. Germline CDR1 reads SGHVS; CDR2 reads FQNEAQ. With V trimmed by 8 bases and J by 2 bases, 4 bases remained unmatched. In nucleotides, the CDR3 is TGTGCCAGCGGACAGGGGGGACACACAGATACGCAGTATTTT. It codes for CASGQGGHTDTQYF.

Comment on this clone: Other nucleotide sequences in the sample specify the same CDR3. The gene calls are TRBV7-9 and TRBJ1-2; 7 bases agree with TRBD1. The CDR3 runs 13 residues. The germline V gene encodes CDR1 SEHNR and CDR2 FQNEAQ (reference sequence). Trimming at V came to 1 base and at J to 8 bases, leaving 4 bases not matched to a gene. The CDR3 nucleotides are TGTGCCAGCAGCTTAGACAGGGGTGGCGGCTACACCTTC. Its protein is CASSLDRGGGYTF.

In its sample, this clone was seen a few times. J is TRBJ2-7 and V is TRBV7-2; D not certain. Trimming pared 1 base from V and 3 bases from J, leaving 4 bases between. CDR1 SGHTA and CDR2 FQGNSA come from the germline V gene. The CDR3 consists of 12 residues. This chain's CDR3 is CASSLEHYEQYF. The CDR3 nucleotides read TGTGCCAGCAGCTTAGAACACTACGAGCAGTACTTC.

The chain links TRBV13 to TRBJ2-7; possibly TRBD2 for D (6 bases). Germline CDR1 and CDR2: PRHDT and FYEKMQ (reference sequence). This CDR3 contains 15 residues. Trimming pared 5 bases from V and 5 bases from J, leaving 19 bases between. The CDR3 protein is CASSPGDSYANEQYF. The DNA for the CDR3 is TGTGCCAGCAGCCCGGGGGACTCGTATGCCAACGAGCAGTACTTC.

This chain joins TRBV28 and TRBJ1-1; 8 nucleotides align to TRBD1. The V and J ends lost 8 bases and 2 bases, in that order; junction bases with no gene match: 10. The germline V gene encodes CDR1 MDHEN and CDR2 SYDVKM. The CDR3 sequence is 15 residues long. The CDR3 DNA sequence: TGTGCCAGCCCCCCGGGACAGGATCATAACACTGAAGCTTTCTTT. It translates to CASPPGQDHNTEAFF.

In this sample, this clone turned up once. V usage is TRBV4-3 and J usage is TRBJ1-4; 7 bases line up with TRBD1. Germline V CDR1 and CDR2: LGHNA, YSLEER. The CDR3 sequence is 15 residues long. V shed 3 bases and J 4 bases; nucleotides not matched to a gene: 5. This chain's CDR3 is CASSQLGQDNEKLFF. DNA of the CDR3: TGCGCCAGCAGCCAGCTCGGACAGGATAATGAAAAACTGTTTTTT.

The chain recombines TRBV27 with TRBJ2-7; 8 nucleotides line up with TRBD1. CDR1 and CDR2 (germline): MNHEY, SMNVEV (reference sequence). This CDR3 has 16 residues. The V gene end was trimmed by 3 bases and the J gene end by 5 bases; junction bases not matched to a gene: 12. The CDR3 is CASSFSRGQARDEQYF. CDR3 nucleotides: TGTGCCAGCAGTTTTTCCCGGGGACAGGCCCGAGACGAGCAGTACTTC.

This clone was observed a handful of times. The chain is built from TRBV7-9 and TRBJ2-2; TRBD1 aligns across 9 bases. CDR3 length equals 18 residues. J lost 6 bases, V lost 5 bases, and 16 bases had no gene match. Germline V gives CDR1 SEHNR, CDR2 FQNEAQ (reference sequence). CDR3 sequence: CASSLTGRGQGHSGELFF. The CDR3 DNA follows: TGTGCCAGCAGCCTAACCGGTAGGGGACAGGGCCACTCCGGGGAGCTGTTTTTT. Supplemented by reference TRBV7-9 and TRBJ2-2, the full variable domain reads DTGVSQNPRHKITKRGQNVTFRCDPISEHNRLYWYRQTLGQGPEFLTYFQNEAQLEKSRLLSDRFSAERPKGSFSTLEIQRTEQGDSAMYLCASSLTGRGQGHSGELFFGEGSRLTVL.

The V and J genes are TRBV9 and TRBJ1-5, with D possibly matching TRBD1 (5 bases). Germline V gene sequence: CDR1 SGDLS, CDR2 YYNGEE. The CDR3 is 14 residues long. V lost 0 bases and J lost 5, with 9 bases in between. The CDR3 here is CASSVDRIYQPQHF. The CDR3 DNA sequence: TGTGCCAGCAGCGTAGACAGGATCTATCAGCCCCAGCATTTT. The complete variable domain, with remaining parts taken from reference TRBV9 and TRBJ1-5, reads DSGVTQTPKHLITATGQRVTLRCSPRSGDLSVYWYQQSLDQGLQFLIQYYNGEERAKGNILERFSAQQFPDLHSELNLSSLELGDSALYFCASSVDRIYQPQHFGDGTRLSIL.

This chain connects TRBV9 to TRBJ2-3; the D is unclear. Per the germline V gene, CDR1 is SGDLS and CDR2 is YYNGEE. The V and J ends lost 3 bases and 3 bases respectively, with 8 bases between them. CDR3 length: 13 residues. Here the CDR3 reads CASSGSSTDTQYF. CDR3 nucleotides: TGTGCCAGCAGCGGTAGTAGTACAGATACGCAGTATTTT.

The V and J genes are TRBV28 and TRBJ2-7; possibly TRBD2 for D (5 bases). The CDR3 is 12 residues long. Germline loops: CDR1 MDHEN, CDR2 SYDVKM. The V gene lost 5 bases and the J gene lost 9 bases, with 14 bases spanning the gap. In DNA, the CDR3 is TGTGCCAGCAGTCCAGGCGGAGGAGTGCAGTACTTC. This sequence encodes CASSPGGGVQYF.

This sequence joins TRBV11-3 and TRBJ2-2; 10 bases are a match to TRBD2. The ends lost 5 bases at V and 1 base at J; junction bases unmatched: 10. The CDR3 consists of 18 residues. The germline CDR1 and CDR2 sequences are SGHNT and YENEEA. The CDR3: CASSPGSSGRLNTGELFF. Written as DNA, the CDR3 is TGTGCCAGCAGCCCCGGTTCTAGCGGGAGATTGAACACCGGGGAGCTGTTTTTT.

The chain links TRBV6-5 to TRBJ2-2; the D is unclear. Trimming cost V 7 bases and J 4 bases, with 16 bases left between them. CDR3 length: 15 amino acids. Germline values: CDR1 MNHEY, CDR2 SVGAGI. For the CDR3, the DNA is TGTGCCAGCATCCCCAAGAGGTTGGGCACCGGGGAGCTGTTTTTT. Protein product: CASIPKRLGTGELFF.

The rearrangement joins TRBV18 to TRBJ2-2; 7 bases are a match to TRBD1. The germline CDR1 and CDR2 sequences are KGHSH and LQKENI. The junction had 14 bases not matched to a gene; V was cut back by 8 bases and J by 5 bases. The CDR3 is 16 residues long. The CDR3 DNA sequence: TGTGCCAGCACGGACCTGGAAGGGGGCAGGACCGGGGAGCTGTTTTTT. Its protein product is CASTDLEGGRTGELFF.

V and J are TRBV21-1 and TRBJ1-2; the table's D gene call, TRBD1, was not cross checked with the DNA. TRBV21-1 is designated a pseudogene. The CDR3 runs to 13 residues. The CDR3 is CASSNGTAYGYTF. CDR3 nucleotide sequence: TGTGCCAGCAGCAACGGGACAGCCTATGGCTACACCTTC.

The CDR3 spells CASKAGGSGANVLTF. DNA for the CDR3: TGTGCCAGCAAGGCGGGAGGCTCTGGGGCCAACGTCCTGACTTTC. The chain employs TRBV28 and TRBJ2-6; 8 bases are shared with TRBD2. CDR3 length: 15 residues. CDR1 is MDHEN and CDR2 is SYDVKM in the germline V gene. J gave up 0 bases and V 7 bases, and 2 bases lay outside the gene matches. The whole variable domain, filled in from reference TRBV28 and TRBJ2-6, reads DVKVTQSSRYLVKRTGEKVFLECVQDMDHENMFWYRQDPGLGLRLIYFSYDVKMKEKGDIPEGYSVSREKKERFSLILESASTNQTSMYLCASKAGGSGANVLTFGAGSRLTVL.

The V and J genes are TRBV6-5 and TRBJ1-2; tentatively, D is TRBD1 (6 bases). The CDR3 length is 14 residues. Per the germline V gene, CDR1 is MNHEY and CDR2 is SVGAGI. Between the trimmed V and J ends, which lost 0 bases and 7 bases, there was a span of 12 bases. The CDR3 loop reads CASSYSPGDGGYTF. The CDR3 nucleotides read TGTGCCAGCAGTTACTCACCAGGGGACGGTGGCTACACCTTC.

The CDR3 region is CASSLDTEAFF. The CDR3 DNA is TGTGCCAGCAGTCTCGACACTGAAGCTTTCTTT. The chain has TRBV6-5 and TRBJ1-1, with unresolved D. The CDR3 is 11 amino acids. V lost 5 bases and J lost 3, with 4 bases in between. The V gene's germline CDR1 is MNHEY and CDR2 SVGAGI.

The rearrangement joins TRBV28 to TRBJ1-5; D unclear. Germline loops: CDR1 MDHEN, CDR2 SYDVKM. CDR3 length: 14 residues. V was clipped by 4 bases and J by 3 bases, with 10 bases between them. The CDR3 loop is CASSSSGLNQPQHF. In DNA form, the CDR3 reads TGTGCCAGCAGTTCATCAGGCCTCAATCAGCCCCAGCATTTT.

This clone was seen a handful of times. The J gene is TRBJ1-4, the V gene TRBV6-5; D gene uncertain. V was cut by 2 bases and J by 5 bases, with 12 bases left in between. Germline V gene sequence: CDR1 MNHEY, CDR2 SVGAGI. This CDR3 is 15 amino acids long. The CDR3 nucleotides read TGTGCCAGCAGTTACCGACCGGGGATCAATGAAAAACTGTTTTTT. This codes for CASSYRPGINEKLFF.